The clone carrying this T cell receptor (beta chain) was picked up many times. TCRdb independently ran MiXCR on the 5' RACE reads; one entry per CDR3 protein. The sample has hundreds of thousands of distinct CDR3 sequences; less than 4.5% are singletons. This sample was included in a study of T cells after yellow fever vaccination. This receptor was obtained from a man in his late teens or twenties who received the YFV17D yellow fever vaccine. The material sequenced was PBMCs, taken on the day of the yellow fever booster vaccination.

The CDR3 is CASSLEAGGRTDTQYF. In DNA form, the CDR3 reads TGTGCCAGCAGCTTGGAAGCGGGGGGCCGCACAGATACGCAGTATTTT. The rearrangement joins TRBV5-4 to TRBJ2-3; TRBD2 matches 9 bases. V lost 0 bases and J lost 1; bases outside the gene matches: 3. CDR1 is SGHNT, CDR2 YYREEE, per germline (reference sequence). The CDR3 is made up of 16 amino acids.